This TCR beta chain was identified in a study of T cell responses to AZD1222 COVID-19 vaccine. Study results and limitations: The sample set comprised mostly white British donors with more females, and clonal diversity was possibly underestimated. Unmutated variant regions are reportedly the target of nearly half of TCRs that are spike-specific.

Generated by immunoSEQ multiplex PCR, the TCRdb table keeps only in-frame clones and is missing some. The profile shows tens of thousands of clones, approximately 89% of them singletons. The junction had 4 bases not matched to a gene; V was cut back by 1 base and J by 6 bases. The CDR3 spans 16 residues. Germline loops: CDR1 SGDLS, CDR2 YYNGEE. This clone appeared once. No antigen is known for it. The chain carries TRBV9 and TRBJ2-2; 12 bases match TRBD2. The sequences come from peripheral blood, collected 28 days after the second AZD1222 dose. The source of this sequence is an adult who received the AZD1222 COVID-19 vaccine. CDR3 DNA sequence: TGTGCCAGCAGCGTAACTAGCGGGGGGTGGTCCGGGGAGCTGTTTTTT. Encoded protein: CASSVTSGGWSGELFF.